The source of this T cell receptor (beta chain) is a study of early T cells in non-severe SARS-CoV-2 infection. As for the study in general: The sequenced material was bulk RNA from unsorted whole blood, and its chains were unpaired.

Study-wide results and caveats: Lookups in VDJdb leaned toward anti-spike CD8 responses and missed private and CD4 specificities.

Sample share makes this clonotype medium-sized (0.01 to 0.1%). Its target is unknown. Germline values: CDR1 SGHAT, CDR2 FQNNGV. V was pared by 8 bases and J by 0 bases, with 26 bases between. CDR3 length equals 19 residues. Tagging with unique molecular identifiers was applied to individual cDNA molecules. TCRdb reprocessed the 5' RACE reads with MiXCR, giving one entry per CDR3 protein. This sample yields 40,000 to 55,000 distinct CDR3 sequences, of which approximately 12% are seen a single time; 16% belongs to the top ten. This sequence joins TRBV11-2 and TRBJ2-1, with a tentative D call TRBD2 (5 bases). The clonotype originates from an adult who was a healthcare worker with PCR-confirmed SARS-CoV-2 infection or an uninfected control (not recorded which). Sequenced: whole blood. In nucleotides, the CDR3 is TGTGCCAGCCTCTCGGGGTTGCGGCCAACCACGAGCTCCTACAATGAGCAGTTCTTC. Translated, it gives CASLSGLRPTTSSYNEQFF.